Presented here are 17 T cell receptor beta chains from one specimen sequenced in a study of T cells after yellow fever vaccination. TCRdb re-derived calls from the 5' RACE reads in MiXCR, one entry per CDR3 protein. This sample has just over 300,000 distinct CDR3 sequences, with 3.6% found just once. The sample in question was PBMCs, obtained on the day of the yellow fever booster vaccination. The origin of the receptors is a man between 18 and 29 years old who received the YFV17D yellow fever vaccine.

The chain joins TRBV6-6 to TRBJ1-5; TRBD1 might be the D (6 bases). This CDR3 region has 15 residues. V was clipped by 6 bases and J by 8 bases, with 20 bases between them. Per the germline V gene, CDR1 is MNHNY and CDR2 is SVGAGI (reference sequence). CDR3 DNA sequence: TGTGCCAGCAGCTATACTAGGGGGGATTGGGAGCCCCAGCATTTT. Protein: CASSYTRGDWEPQHF.

V and J are TRBV20-1 and TRBJ1-2; 8 bases agree with TRBD1. Germline CDR1 DFQATT, CDR2 SNEGSKA (reference sequence). With V trimmed by 4 bases and J by 0 bases, 4 bases remained unmatched. The CDR3 is 14 amino acids. CDR3: CSATDRVANYGYTF. In DNA form, the CDR3 reads TGCAGTGCTACGGACAGGGTAGCTAACTATGGCTACACCTTC.

This chain links TRBV6-2 or TRBV6-3 with TRBJ1-2, with 11 bases that match TRBD1. The CDR3 loop spans 14 amino acids. Germline CDR1 and CDR2: MNHEY and SVGEGT. V was pared by 7 bases and J by 5 bases, with 6 bases of the junction left unmatched. The CDR3 region has the DNA TGTGCCAGCACCAGGACAGGGGGCATGTATGGCTACACCTTC. Its translation is CASTRTGGMYGYTF.

In its sample, this clonotype was seen a few times. The CDR3 sequence is CASSFTGLGSYEQYF. The CDR3 DNA reads as TGCGCCAGCAGTTTCACAGGTTTGGGATCCTACGAGCAGTACTTC. The V gene is TRBV5-1, the J gene TRBJ2-7; tentative D call: TRBD1 (5 bases). V was pared by 5 bases and J by 1 base, with 16 bases between. The CDR3 is 15 residues long. CDR1 is SGHRS and CDR2 is YFSETQ in the germline V gene.

This chain links TRBV4-2 with TRBJ1-2; 8 bases fit TRBD1. Germline loops: CDR1 LGHNA, CDR2 YNFKEQ. This CDR3 region has 13 residues. V lost 4 bases, J lost 7 bases, and 5 bases stayed unmatched. The CDR3 loop is CASSPETGAGYTF. CDR3 nucleotides: TGTGCCAGCAGCCCAGAGACAGGGGCTGGCTACACCTTC.

The chain is built from TRBV4-2 and TRBJ2-3; TRBD2 matches at 7 bases. Trimming took 5 bases from V and 2 from J; bases not matched to a gene: 13. This CDR3 comprises 17 residues. The germline gives CDR1 LGHNA, CDR2 YNFKEQ. Here the CDR3 DNA reads TGTGCCAGCAGCTTCGTACGGGGACTACCTAACACAGATACGCAGTATTTT. Encoded protein: CASSFVRGLPNTDTQYF.

This clonotype was seen many times. This rearrangement joins TRBV5-1 to TRBJ2-1; 9 positions match TRBD2. The CDR3 is 17 residues long. Per the germline V gene, CDR1 is SGHRS and CDR2 is YFSETQ. V gave up 0 bases and J gave up 4 bases; unmatched junction bases: 8. The CDR3 loop reads CASSLAGLAGAYNEQFF. The CDR3 region has the DNA TGCGCCAGCAGCTTGGCCGGTTTAGCGGGAGCGTACAATGAGCAGTTCTTC.

This clonotype was seen many times. V and J are TRBV7-9 and TRBJ2-2; D remains ambiguous. Germline-derived CDR1 and CDR2 are SEHNR and FQNEAQ (reference sequence). CDR3 length: 12 amino acids. With 5 bases removed from V and 6 bases from J, the gap between germline ends came to 7 bases. The CDR3 DNA reads as TGTGCCAGCAGCCCCTTGCCCGGGGAGCTGTTTTTT. Amino acids: CASSPLPGELFF.

The chain uses TRBV14 and TRBJ2-2; weak D call: TRBD1 (5 bases). V was pared by 4 bases and J by 7 bases, with 10 bases between. Germline-derived CDR1 and CDR2 are SGHDN and FVKESK. The CDR3 contains 13 residues. In DNA form, the CDR3 reads TGTGCCAGCAGCCGACAGACACACGGGGAGCTGTTTTTT. This sequence encodes CASSRQTHGELFF.

This clonotype was seen repeatedly, ten times or more. The chain recombines TRBV5-1 with TRBJ2-5; TRBD2 aligns across 11 bases. V lost 4 bases to trimming and J lost 5 bases; unmatched junction nucleotides: 10. CDR3 length: 16 amino acids. Germline-derived CDR1 and CDR2 are SGHRS and YFSETQ. CDR3 sequence: CASSLSASGGMETQYF. CDR3 coding DNA: TGCGCCAGCAGCCTGTCGGCTAGCGGGGGGATGGAGACCCAGTACTTC. The full variable domain, in which reference TRBV5-1 and TRBJ2-5 provide the parts outside the CDR3, is KAGVTQTPRYLIKTRGQQVTLSCSPISGHRSVSWYQQTPGQGLQFLFEYFSETQRNKGNFPGRFSGRQFSNSRSEMNVSTLELGDSALYLCASSLSASGGMETQYFGPGTRLLVL.

This clonotype came up many times. The J gene is TRBJ2-1, the V gene TRBV5-1; 8 bases map to TRBD2. The CDR3 sequence is 15 residues long. The V segment lost 5 bases and the J segment 9 bases; nucleotides outside the gene matches: 13. Germline CDR1 and CDR2: SGHRS and YFSETQ. The CDR3 spells CASRRPGLGGGEQFF. The CDR3 DNA reads TGCGCCAGCAGAAGACCGGGACTAGGGGGGGGTGAGCAGTTCTTC. Complete variable domain (other parts from reference TRBV5-1 and TRBJ2-1): KAGVTQTPRYLIKTRGQQVTLSCSPISGHRSVSWYQQTPGQGLQFLFEYFSETQRNKGNFPGRFSGRQFSNSRSEMNVSTLELGDSALYLCASRRPGLGGGEQFFGPGTRLTVL.

This clonotype was counted ten times or more. V is TRBV4-1 and J is TRBJ2-7; TRBD2 agrees at 9 bases. Germline-derived CDR1 and CDR2 are MGHRA and YSYEKL. The CDR3 sequence is 15 residues long. The J segment lost 3 bases and the V segment lost 2 bases, leaving 5 bases of the junction unmatched. CDR3 residues: CASSQWLAGLYEQYF. The CDR3 DNA reads TGCGCCAGCAGCCAATGGCTAGCGGGACTCTACGAGCAGTACTTC.

This clonotype came up a few times. This rearrangement joins TRBV6-2 or TRBV6-3 to TRBJ1-6; 10 bases agree with TRBD1. Germline CDR1 and CDR2: MNHEY and SVGEGT. V gave up 2 bases and J gave up 7 bases; unmatched junction bases: 5. The CDR3 length is 16 residues. CDR3 nucleotides: TGTGCCAGCAGTTACCCGGGACAGGGGAGCAATTCACCCCTCCACTTT. Its protein product is CASSYPGQGSNSPLHF.

This rearrangement joins TRBV6-5 to TRBJ2-7; tentatively, D is TRBD1 (5 bases). From germline, CDR1 is MNHEY and CDR2 SVGAGI. V was clipped by 5 bases and J by 9 bases, with 17 bases between them. The CDR3 spans 13 residues. CDR3: CASSPSDRLMQYV. CDR3 nucleotides: TGTGCCAGCAGTCCGTCAGACAGACTGATGCAGTACGTC.

This clonotype was counted between two and nine times. The chain combines TRBV9 with TRBJ2-1; 10 positions match TRBD1. The CDR3 sequence is 13 residues long. Trimming at V came to 8 bases and at J to 7 bases, leaving 6 bases not matched to a gene. CDR1 is SGDLS, CDR2 YYNGEE, per germline. CDR3 protein: CASRGQGKNEQFF. The DNA of the CDR3 is TGTGCCAGTAGGGGACAGGGGAAGAATGAGCAGTTCTTC.

In this sample, this clonotype turned up many times. This chain connects TRBV20-1 to TRBJ2-1, with TRBD2 matching 12 bases. V lost 3 bases to trimming and J lost 9 bases; unmatched junction nucleotides: 9. CDR1 and CDR2 (germline): DFQATT, SNEGSKA (reference sequence). The CDR3 runs 15 residues. CDR3 in DNA: TGCAGTGCTAGTGGGCTAGCGGGGGGGATAGGTGAGCAGTTCTTC. Its translation: CSASGLAGGIGEQFF.

There are many counts of this clonotype. The V gene is TRBV4-3, the J gene TRBJ2-3, with 8 bases fitting TRBD2. The V and J ends lost 9 bases and 2 bases, in that order; junction bases with no gene match: 4. The CDR3 consists of 13 residues. Germline V gives CDR1 LGHNA, CDR2 YSLEER. In DNA form, the CDR3 reads TGCGCCAGTAGAGCGGGGGACACAGATACGCAGTATTTT. Its protein is CASRAGDTDTQYF.